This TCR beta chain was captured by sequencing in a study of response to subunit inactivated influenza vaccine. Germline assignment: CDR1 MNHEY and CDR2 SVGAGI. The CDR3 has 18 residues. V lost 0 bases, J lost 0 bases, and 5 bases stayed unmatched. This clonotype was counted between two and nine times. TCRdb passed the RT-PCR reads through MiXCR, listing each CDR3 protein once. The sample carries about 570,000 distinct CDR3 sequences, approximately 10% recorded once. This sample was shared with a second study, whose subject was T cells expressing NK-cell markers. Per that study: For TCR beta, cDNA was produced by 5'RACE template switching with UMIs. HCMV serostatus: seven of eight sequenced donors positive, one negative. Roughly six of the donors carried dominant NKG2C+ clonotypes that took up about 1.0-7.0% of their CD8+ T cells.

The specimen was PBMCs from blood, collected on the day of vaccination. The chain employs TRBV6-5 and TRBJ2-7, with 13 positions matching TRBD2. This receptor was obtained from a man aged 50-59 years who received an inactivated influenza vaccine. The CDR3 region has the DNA TGTGCCAGCAGTTACTCGGCGGGACTAGCGGGAAGCTCCTACGAGCAGTACTTC. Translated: CASSYSAGLAGSSYEQYF.